These 19 T cell receptor beta chains were all obtained from the same sample, sequenced in a study of T-cell memory formation after mild COVID-19. TCRdb re-derived calls from the 5' RACE reads in MiXCR, one entry per CDR3 protein. Of about 430,000 distinct CDR3 sequences in the sample, about a sixth were seen once. The material sequenced was PBMCs or a T cell subset sorted from them (not recorded which). Receptors originate from a man younger than 30 who had mild COVID-19 (a few samples of this study predate the infection). Cell type and time point are not known.

The gene calls are TRBV7-2 and TRBJ2-2; 8 bases line up with TRBD1. This CDR3 contains 14 residues. The germline CDR1 and CDR2 sequences are SGHTA and FQGNSA. V shed 5 bases, J shed 4 bases, and the junction held 3 bases outside the gene matches. This CDR3 reads CASSITGGTGELFF. DNA for the CDR3: TGTGCCAGCAGCATTACAGGGGGCACCGGGGAGCTGTTTTTT.

The V and J genes are TRBV12-3 or TRBV12-4 and TRBJ2-3, with 7 bases matching TRBD1. The CDR3 has 17 residues. V was pared by 5 bases and J by 0 bases, with 11 bases of the junction left unmatched. The CDR3 nucleotides read TGTGCCAGCAGTCCACTAATGGGACAGATCAGCACAGATACGCAGTATTTT. It encodes CASSPLMGQISTDTQYF.

The rearrangement links TRBV2 to TRBJ2-1; 9 bases align to TRBD2. The CDR3 sequence is 15 residues long. The V and J ends lost 1 base and 4 bases, in that order; junction bases with no gene match: 2. In germline, CDR1 is SNHLY, CDR2 FYNNEI. In DNA form, the CDR3 reads TGTGCCAGCAGTGAAGAGGCGGGGGGGTACAATGAGCAGTTCTTC. Protein: CASSEEAGGYNEQFF.

The V call is TRBV5-1, the J call TRBJ1-4, with 11 bases that match TRBD1. CDR3 length: 15 residues. Germline V gives CDR1 SGHRS, CDR2 YFSETQ. V gave up 7 bases and J gave up 8 bases; unmatched junction bases: 10. Here the CDR3 DNA reads TGCGCCAGCCGGGACAGGGGGAGAAGTGAGGAAAAACTGTTTTTT. Amino acids: CASRDRGRSEEKLFF.

The genes are TRBV19 and TRBJ1-1; D gene uncertain. Germline V gene sequence: CDR1 LNHDA, CDR2 SQIVND (reference sequence). The CDR3 has 14 amino acids. Trimming stripped 1 base from V and 0 bases from J, with 6 bases between. CDR3 residues: CASSIGYVNTEAFF. In nucleotides, the CDR3 is TGTGCCAGTAGTATAGGGTACGTGAACACTGAAGCTTTCTTT.

This clonotype came up a few times. The rearrangement uses TRBV7-2 and TRBJ1-4, with 7 bases lining up with TRBD1. The CDR3 length is 14 residues. J was trimmed by 8 bases and V by 5 bases; bases with no gene match: 8. Germline CDR1 is SGHTA and CDR2 is FQGNSA. The CDR3 loop is CASSRGTVWEKLFF. The DNA for the CDR3 is TGTGCCAGCAGCAGAGGGACAGTTTGGGAAAAACTGTTTTTT. Using reference TRBV7-2 and TRBJ1-4 for the parts outside the CDR3, the full variable domain is GAGVSQSPSNKVTEKGKDVELRCDPISGHTALYWYRQSLGQGLEFLIYFQGNSAPDKSGLPSDRFSAERTGGSVSTLTIQRTQQEDSAVYLCASSRGTVWEKLFFGSGTQLSVL.

V is TRBV9 and J is TRBJ2-4; a possible D gene is TRBD1 (6 bases). The germline V and J ends were trimmed by 0 bases and 3 bases, with 7 bases remaining between them. The germline CDR1 and CDR2 sequences are SGDLS and YYNGEE. This CDR3 is 14 amino acids long. The CDR3 DNA sequence: TGTGCCAGCAGCGTAGAGGGGGACAAAAACATTCAGTACTTC. The encoded protein is CASSVEGDKNIQYF.

The chain has TRBV7-3 and TRBJ2-3, with D possibly matching TRBD2 (5 bases). Germline V lookup: CDR1 SGHTA, CDR2 FQGTGA. V was cut by 2 bases and J by 6 bases, with 9 bases left in between. CDR3 length: 13 residues. CDR3 protein: CASSLDWEDTQYF. In DNA, the CDR3 is TGTGCCAGCAGCTTAGACTGGGAGGATACGCAGTATTTT.

This clonotype came up a few times. The V gene is TRBV15, the J gene TRBJ1-6, with D unclear. Germline loops: CDR1 LNHNV, CDR2 YYDKDF (reference sequence). V dropped 2 bases and J dropped 8 bases, with 16 bases sitting between them. CDR3 size: 16 residues. The CDR3 here is CATSRLSSGNHSPLHF. As DNA, the CDR3 is TGTGCCACCAGCAGACTGAGTTCGGGTAATCATTCACCCCTCCACTTT. The entire variable domain, with the rest obtained from reference TRBV15 and TRBJ1-6, is as follows: DAMVIQNPRYQVTQFGKPVTLSCSQTLNHNVMYWYQQKSSQAPKLLFHYYDKDFNNEADTPDNFQSRRPNTSFCFLDIRSPGLGDTAMYLCATSRLSSGNHSPLHFGNGTRLTVT.

Only a few counts were recorded for this clonotype. The chain links TRBV6-2 or TRBV6-3 to TRBJ2-3; no definite D call. The V gene's germline CDR1 is MNHEY and CDR2 SVGEGT. This CDR3 is built from 12 residues. V lost 3 bases to trimming and J lost 7 bases, with 8 bases between them. The CDR3 bases are TGTGCCAGCAGTTATGTTCTCCATACGCAGTATTTT. Translating gives CASSYVLHTQYF.

As DNA, the CDR3 is TGTGCCACCAGTGATCCCGGGACCCGGACGTCCAATGAGCAGTTCTTC. It encodes CATSDPGTRTSNEQFF. The rearrangement uses TRBV24-1 and TRBJ2-1; D might be TRBD1 or TRBD2, each matching 5 bases. Trimming left V 3 bases short and J 6 bases short, with 17 bases between. The CDR3 runs 16 residues. Germline V CDR1 and CDR2: KGHDR, SFDVKD.

This clonotype was seen ten or more times. The genes are TRBV7-6 and TRBJ2-3, with D perhaps matching TRBD2 (6 bases). CDR1 and CDR2 from the germline V gene are SGHVS and FNYEAQ. The CDR3 sequence is 18 residues long. V was clipped by 4 bases and J by 2 bases, with 22 bases between them. The CDR3 DNA reads TGTGCCAGCAGCTCTATAAGCGGGTGGCGGGGACTCACAGATACGCAGTATTTT. The encoded protein is CASSSISGWRGLTDTQYF.

The table lists this clonotype with a few counts. As DNA, the CDR3 is TGTGCCAGCAGAGGGTGGGCAGGGGGCACAGATACGCAGTATTTT. Protein: CASRGWAGGTDTQYF. The chain couples TRBV3-1 to TRBJ2-3, with D possibly being TRBD1 (6 bases). Per germline, CDR1 LGHDT and CDR2 YNNKEL (reference sequence). The CDR3 loop spans 15 amino acids. V gave up 6 bases and J gave up 1 base, with 14 bases separating them.

This sequence joins TRBV20-1 and TRBJ2-1, with 7 bases lining up with TRBD2. Germline V gene sequence: CDR1 DFQATT, CDR2 SNEGSKA (reference sequence). Trimming removed 0 bases from V and 1 base from J; junction bases left unmatched: 6. There are 16 residues in the CDR3. The chain's CDR3 is CSAREQLARSYNEQFF. As DNA, the CDR3 is TGCAGTGCTAGAGAGCAACTAGCGAGATCCTACAATGAGCAGTTCTTC.

The chain combines TRBV12-3 or TRBV12-4 with TRBJ1-1, with D unresolved. V dropped 6 bases and J dropped 11 bases, with 19 bases sitting between them. The CDR3 loop spans 13 amino acids. Here the CDR3 DNA reads TGTGCCAGCAGATACGTCAACACCAGGAGGGCTTTCTTT. Translated: CASRYVNTRRAFF.

This clonotype was observed a handful of times. The chain uses TRBV7-2 and TRBJ2-5, with TRBD2 matching over 14 bases. Unmatched junction bases numbered 10, after V lost 2 bases and J lost 2 bases. This CDR3 is built from 19 residues. Germline CDR1 and CDR2: SGHTA and FQGNSA. CDR3 loop: CASSLMPGLAGAGQETQYF. The CDR3 DNA reads TGTGCCAGCAGCTTAATGCCGGGACTAGCGGGGGCTGGGCAAGAGACCCAGTACTTC. The complete variable domain, with remaining parts taken from reference TRBV7-2 and TRBJ2-5, reads GAGVSQSPSNKVTEKGKDVELRCDPISGHTALYWYRQSLGQGLEFLIYFQGNSAPDKSGLPSDRFSAERTGGSVSTLTIQRTQQEDSAVYLCASSLMPGLAGAGQETQYFGPGTRLLVL.

This clonotype was counted only a few times. The chain is built from TRBV15 and TRBJ1-5, with 7 bases aligning to TRBD1. Germline assignment: CDR1 LNHNV and CDR2 YYDKDF (reference sequence). The V gene end was trimmed by 1 base and the J gene end by 6 bases; junction bases not matched to a gene: 3. CDR3 length: 14 residues. The CDR3 reads CATSRVKGAQPQHF. The CDR3 DNA sequence: TGTGCCACCAGCAGAGTGAAGGGGGCTCAGCCCCAGCATTTT.

The sample holds a few counts of this clonotype. The chain is built from TRBV4-1 and TRBJ2-5; 8 bases agree with TRBD2. The CDR3 runs to 16 residues. V lost 4 bases, J lost 2 bases, and 9 bases stayed unmatched. Germline values: CDR1 MGHRA, CDR2 YSYEKL. CDR3: CASSPSLAGGQETQYF. The CDR3 bases are TGCGCCAGCAGCCCATCCCTGGCGGGGGGTCAAGAGACCCAGTACTTC.

This chain links TRBV6-2 or TRBV6-3 with TRBJ2-3; tentative D call: TRBD1 (6 bases). The V end lost 5 bases, the J end lost 2 bases, and 11 bases lay between the germline ends. The CDR3 length is 14 residues. Looked up from germline, CDR1 is MNHEY and CDR2 is SVGEGT. CDR3 coding DNA: TGTGCCAGCAGTGATGACAGGCTCACAGATACGCAGTATTTT. Its translation: CASSDDRLTDTQYF.